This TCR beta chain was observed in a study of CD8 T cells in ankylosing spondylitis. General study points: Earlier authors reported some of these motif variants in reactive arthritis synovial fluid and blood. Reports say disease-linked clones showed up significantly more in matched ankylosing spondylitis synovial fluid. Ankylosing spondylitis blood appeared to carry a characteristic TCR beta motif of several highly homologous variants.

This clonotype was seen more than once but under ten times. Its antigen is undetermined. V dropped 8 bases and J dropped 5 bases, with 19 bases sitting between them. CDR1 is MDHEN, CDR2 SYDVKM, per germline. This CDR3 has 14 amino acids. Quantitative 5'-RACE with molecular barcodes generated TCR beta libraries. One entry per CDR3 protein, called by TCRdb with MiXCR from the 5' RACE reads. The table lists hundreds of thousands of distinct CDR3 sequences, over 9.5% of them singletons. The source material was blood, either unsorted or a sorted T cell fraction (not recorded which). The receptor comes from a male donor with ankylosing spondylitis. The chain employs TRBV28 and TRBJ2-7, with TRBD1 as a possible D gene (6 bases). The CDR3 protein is CASGSMRGIDEQYF. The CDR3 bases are TGTGCCAGCGGGTCCATGAGGGGGATCGACGAGCAGTACTTC.